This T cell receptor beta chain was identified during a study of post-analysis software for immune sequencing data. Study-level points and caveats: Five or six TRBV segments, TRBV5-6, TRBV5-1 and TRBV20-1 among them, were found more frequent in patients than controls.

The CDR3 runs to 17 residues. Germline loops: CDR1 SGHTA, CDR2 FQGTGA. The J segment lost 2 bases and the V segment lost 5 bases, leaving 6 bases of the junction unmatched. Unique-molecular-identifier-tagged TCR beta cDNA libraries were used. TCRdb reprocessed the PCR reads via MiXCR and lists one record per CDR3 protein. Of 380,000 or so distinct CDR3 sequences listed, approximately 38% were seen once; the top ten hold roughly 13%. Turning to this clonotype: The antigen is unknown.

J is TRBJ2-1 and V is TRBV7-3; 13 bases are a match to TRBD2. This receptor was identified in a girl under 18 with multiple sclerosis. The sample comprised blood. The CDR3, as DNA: TGTGCCAGCAGCCCCTGGACTAGCGGGGGACCCTACAATGAGCAGTTCTTC. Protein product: CASSPWTSGGPYNEQFF.